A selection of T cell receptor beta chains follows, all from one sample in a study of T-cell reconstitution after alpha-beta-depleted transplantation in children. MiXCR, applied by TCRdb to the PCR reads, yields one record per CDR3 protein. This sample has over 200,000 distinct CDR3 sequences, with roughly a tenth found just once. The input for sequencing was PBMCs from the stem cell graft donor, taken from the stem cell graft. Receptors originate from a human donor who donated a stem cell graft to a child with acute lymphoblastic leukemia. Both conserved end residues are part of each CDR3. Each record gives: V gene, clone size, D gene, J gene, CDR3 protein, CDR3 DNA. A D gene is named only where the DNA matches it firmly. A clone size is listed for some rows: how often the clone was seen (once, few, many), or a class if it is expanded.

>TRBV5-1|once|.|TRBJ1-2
CASSLFGGGDGYTF
TGCGCCAGCAGCTTGTTCGGGGGCGGGGATGGCTACACCTTC
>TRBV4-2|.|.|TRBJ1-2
CASSQGAGYEGYTF
TGTGCCAGCAGCCAAGGCGCGGGGTACGAAGGCTACACCTTC
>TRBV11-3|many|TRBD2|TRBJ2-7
CASSLGTSGSYEQYF
TGTGCCAGCAGCTTAGGGACTAGCGGATCCTACGAGCAGTACTTC
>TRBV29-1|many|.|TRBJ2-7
CSVWIPGFYEQYF
TGCAGCGTGTGGATCCCCGGGTTCTACGAGCAGTACTTC
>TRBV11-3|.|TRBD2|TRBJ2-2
CASSLDPGGVTGELFF
TGTGCCAGCAGCTTAGACCCCGGGGGGGTTACCGGGGAGCTGTTTTTT
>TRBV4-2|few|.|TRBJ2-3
CASSRPERGTDTQYF
TGTGCCAGCAGCCGACCTGAGAGGGGGACAGATACGCAGTATTTT
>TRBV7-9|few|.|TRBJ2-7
CASSLLQGASEQYF
TGTGCCAGCAGCTTACTGCAGGGAGCGTCCGAGCAGTACTTC
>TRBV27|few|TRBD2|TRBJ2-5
CASSSRTSGTLQETQYF
TGTGCCAGCAGTTCCCGGACTAGCGGTACATTACAAGAGACCCAGTACTTC
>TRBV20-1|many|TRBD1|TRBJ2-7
CSARTPGQGYEQYF
TGCAGTGCTAGGACCCCAGGACAGGGCTACGAGCAGTACTTC
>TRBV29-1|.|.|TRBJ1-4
CSVGVGGSTNEKLFF
TGCAGCGTTGGGGTAGGGGGGTCGACTAATGAAAAACTGTTTTTT
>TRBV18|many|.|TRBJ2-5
CASSPKETQYF
TGTGCCAGCTCACCGAAAGAGACCCAGTACTTC
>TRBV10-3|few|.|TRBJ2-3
CAIKAGTDTQYF
TGTGCCATCAAGGCCGGCACAGATACGCAGTATTTT
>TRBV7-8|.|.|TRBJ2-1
CASSLNRAAYNEQFF
TGTGCCAGCAGCTTGAACAGGGCCGCCTACAATGAGCAGTTCTTC
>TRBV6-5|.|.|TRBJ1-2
CASSYSVANYGYTF
TGTGCCAGCAGTTACTCCGTGGCTAACTATGGCTACACCTTC